The 8 T cell receptor beta chains listed next were all sequenced from one sample in a study of human T cells and chemical hapten exposure. Time point given: pre-sensitization, week 0. Regarding treatment: therapeutic diphenylcyclopropenone sensitization with weekly scalp DPC. TCRdb redid the calling of the RACE reads with MiXCR, one entry per CDR3 protein. The table shows more than 85,000 distinct CDR3 sequences, with around 8.8% occurring only once. This specimen was whole blood, taken in connection with sensitization to the hapten diphenylcyclopropenone (DPC). These receptors originate from a middle-aged man with alopecia areata. Some clones in this sample may be carry-over from other donors' samples.

The V and J genes are TRBV7-2 and TRBJ2-7, with TRBD2 identical over 7 bases. Looked up from germline, CDR1 is SGHTA and CDR2 is FQGNSA. The CDR3 sequence is 14 residues long. J gave up 7 bases and V 5 bases, and 11 bases lay outside the gene matches. In DNA, the CDR3 is TGTGCCAGCAGCCCCAGTGGGGGGGTGAGAGAGCAGTACTTC. Encoded protein: CASSPSGGVREQYF.

This clonotype was seen repeatedly, ten times or more. The chain is built from TRBV12-3 or TRBV12-4 and TRBJ2-3, with D possibly TRBD2 on 5 matching bases. The V end was cut by 7 bases, the J end by 2 bases, with 10 bases between. CDR3 size: 13 residues. The CDR3 bases are TGTGCCAGCAACAGAGCGGACACAGATACGCAGTATTTT. This sequence encodes CASNRADTDTQYF.

This clonotype came up a few times. The genes are TRBV20-1 and TRBJ2-7; D is perhaps TRBD2 (7 bases). This CDR3 is 17 amino acids long. Germline loops: CDR1 DFQATT, CDR2 SNEGSKA (reference sequence). V lost 3 bases and J 4 bases, leaving 25 bases between the germline ends. The CDR3 DNA sequence: TGCAGTGCTAGCGATACAGGGTACCAGCGGGACCCTTACGAGCAGTACTTC. It translates to CSASDTGYQRDPYEQYF.

This clonotype has ten or more counts. The chain recombines TRBV5-1 with TRBJ1-1, with 9 bases matching TRBD1. The CDR3 is 14 residues long. From germline, CDR1 is SGHRS and CDR2 YFSETQ. Losses at the gene ends were 2 bases for V and 11 bases for J; bases not matched to a gene: 10. The chain's CDR3 is CASSFTGGGGEAFF. As DNA, the CDR3 is TGCGCCAGCAGCTTCACAGGGGGCGGCGGAGAGGCTTTCTTT. Full variable domain (remainder filled in from reference TRBV5-1 and TRBJ1-1): KAGVTQTPRYLIKTRGQQVTLSCSPISGHRSVSWYQQTPGQGLQFLFEYFSETQRNKGNFPGRFSGRQFSNSRSEMNVSTLELGDSALYLCASSFTGGGGEAFFGQGTRLTVV.

This clonotype has at least ten counts. The chain combines TRBV11-1 with TRBJ2-7, with 7 bases lining up with TRBD2. V trimming: 5 bases; J trimming: 3 bases; junction bases outside the gene matches: 7. CDR3 size: 14 residues. Germline-derived CDR1 and CDR2 are SGHAT and FQDESV (reference sequence). CDR3 loop: CASSPGLDLYEQYF. In DNA form, the CDR3 reads TGTGCCAGCAGCCCTGGACTAGACCTCTACGAGCAGTACTTC.

This clonotype was counted only a few times. V usage is TRBV27 and J usage is TRBJ2-3, with 10 bases matching TRBD2. The CDR3 has 15 residues. The V gene's germline CDR1 is MNHEY and CDR2 SMNVEV (reference sequence). The junction had 6 bases not matched to a gene; V was cut back by 3 bases and J by 6 bases. CDR3 bases: TGTGCCAGCAGTTTTGAAACTAGCGGGAAGGATACGCAGTATTTT. Translating it yields CASSFETSGKDTQYF.

Ten or more counts support this clonotype. The chain combines TRBV11-2 with TRBJ1-6; D is unclear. Germline V lookup: CDR1 SGHAT, CDR2 FQNNGV. V gave up 5 bases and J gave up 8 bases, with 4 bases separating them. CDR3 length: 11 amino acids. CDR3 sequence: CASSTDSPLHF. In DNA, the CDR3 is TGTGCCAGCAGCACTGATTCACCCCTCCACTTT. Together with reference TRBV11-2 and TRBJ1-6, the CDR3 gives the full variable domain: EAGVAQSPRYKIIEKRQSVAFWCNPISGHATLYWYQQILGQGPKLLIQFQNNGVVDDSQLPKDRFSAERLKGVDSTLKIQPAKLEDSAVYLCASSTDSPLHFGNGTRLTVT.

The chain carries TRBV7-9 and TRBJ2-1; 10 nucleotides align to TRBD1. Germline V CDR1 and CDR2: SEHNR, FQNEAQ (reference sequence). J lost 5 bases, V lost 5 bases, and 12 bases had no gene match. There are 17 residues in the CDR3. DNA of the CDR3: TGTGCCAGCAGCCCTGGGACAGGGGACGGGAGGAACAATGAGCAGTTCTTC. Translation: CASSPGTGDGRNNEQFF. The variable domain in full, with the rest retrieved from reference TRBV7-9 and TRBJ2-1, is DTGVSQNPRHKITKRGQNVTFRCDPISEHNRLYWYRQTLGQGPEFLTYFQNEAQLEKSRLLSDRFSAERPKGSFSTLEIQRTEQGDSAMYLCASSPGTGDGRNNEQFFGPGTRLTVL.